This T cell receptor (beta chain) was recovered during a study of TIL therapy for anti-PD-1-resistant metastatic lung cancer. In its sample, this clone was seen a few times. The length of the CDR3 is 17 residues. Germline values: CDR1 LNHNV, CDR2 YYDKDF (reference sequence). The trim removed 7 bases at V and 2 bases at J, leaving 12 bases unmatched. Regarding time point: pre-treatment sample, taken before nivolumab and TIL therapy. The libraries were made with immunoSEQ v3. Produced via immunoSEQ multiplex PCR; TCRdb's table is partial and in-frame only. The profile shows approximately 45,000 clones, roughly 85% of them singletons.

The chain carries TRBV15 and TRBJ2-4; 9 bases align to TRBD1. The sequencing here drew on blood, taken at baseline. The source is a man aged 70-80 years with non-small cell lung cancer. In DNA, the CDR3 is TGTGCCACCACCACACACACAGGGGGCAGGACCAAAAACATTCAGTACTTC. Amino acids: CATTTHTGGRTKNIQYF.